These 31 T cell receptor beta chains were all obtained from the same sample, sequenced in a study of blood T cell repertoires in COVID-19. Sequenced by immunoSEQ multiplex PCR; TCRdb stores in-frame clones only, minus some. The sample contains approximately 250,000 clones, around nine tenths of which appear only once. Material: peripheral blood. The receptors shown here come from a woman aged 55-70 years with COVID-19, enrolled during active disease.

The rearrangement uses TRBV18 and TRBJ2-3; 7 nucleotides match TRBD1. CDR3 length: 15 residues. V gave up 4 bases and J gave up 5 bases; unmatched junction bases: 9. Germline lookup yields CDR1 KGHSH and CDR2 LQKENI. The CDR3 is CASSQGAQLIDTQYF. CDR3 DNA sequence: TGTGCCAGCTCACAGGGGGCGCAACTAATAGATACGCAGTATTTT.

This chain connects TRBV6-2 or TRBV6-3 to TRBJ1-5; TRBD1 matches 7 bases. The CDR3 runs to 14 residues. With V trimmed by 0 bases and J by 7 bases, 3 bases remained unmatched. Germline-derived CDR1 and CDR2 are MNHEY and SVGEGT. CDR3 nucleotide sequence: TGTGCCAGCAGTTACTCAGGGGGCGGACAGCCCCAGCATTTT. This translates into CASSYSGGGQPQHF.

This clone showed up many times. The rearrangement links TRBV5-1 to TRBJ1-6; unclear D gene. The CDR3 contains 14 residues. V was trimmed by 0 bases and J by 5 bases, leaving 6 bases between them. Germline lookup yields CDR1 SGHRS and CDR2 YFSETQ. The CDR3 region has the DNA TGCGCCAGCAGCTTGGTGGCAGATAATTCACCCCTCCACTTT. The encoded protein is CASSLVADNSPLHF.

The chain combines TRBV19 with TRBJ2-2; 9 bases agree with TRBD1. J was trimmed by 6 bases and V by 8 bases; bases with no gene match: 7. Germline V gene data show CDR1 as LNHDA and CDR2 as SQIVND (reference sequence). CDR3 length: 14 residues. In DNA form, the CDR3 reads TGTGCCAGTCATACCGGGACAGGGCCCGGGGAGCTGTTTTTT. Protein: CASHTGTGPGELFF.

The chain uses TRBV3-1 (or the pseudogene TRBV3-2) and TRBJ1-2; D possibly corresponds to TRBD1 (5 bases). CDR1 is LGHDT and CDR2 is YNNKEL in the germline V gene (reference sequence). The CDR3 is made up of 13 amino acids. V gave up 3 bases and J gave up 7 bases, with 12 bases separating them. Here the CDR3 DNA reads TGTGCCAGCAGCCATCCCAGGGTTTCTGGCTACACCTTC. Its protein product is CASSHPRVSGYTF.

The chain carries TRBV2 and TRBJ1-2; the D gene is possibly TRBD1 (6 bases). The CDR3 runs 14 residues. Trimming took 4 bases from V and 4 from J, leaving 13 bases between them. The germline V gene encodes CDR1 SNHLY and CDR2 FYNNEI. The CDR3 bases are TGTGCCAGCAGTGTACAGCAGGGGACCTATGGCTACACCTTC. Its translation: CASSVQQGTYGYTF.

As DNA, the CDR3 is TGTGCCAGCACGATAGGGGAGACAGGGAAAGAGGGCCAGCCCCAGCATTTT. It translates to CASTIGETGKEGQPQHF. J is TRBJ1-5 and V is TRBV9, with 7 bases that match TRBD1. The CDR3 totals 17 residues. CDR1 and CDR2 from the germline V gene are SGDLS and YYNGEE. Trimming removed 6 bases from V and 7 bases from J; junction bases left unmatched: 19.

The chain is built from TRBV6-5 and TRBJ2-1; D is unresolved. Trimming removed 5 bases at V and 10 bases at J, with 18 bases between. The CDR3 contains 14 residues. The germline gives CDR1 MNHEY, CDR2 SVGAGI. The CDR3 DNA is TGTGCCAGCAGTACCCGCCAGATCGAGGTCGAGCAGTTCTTC. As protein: CASSTRQIEVEQFF.

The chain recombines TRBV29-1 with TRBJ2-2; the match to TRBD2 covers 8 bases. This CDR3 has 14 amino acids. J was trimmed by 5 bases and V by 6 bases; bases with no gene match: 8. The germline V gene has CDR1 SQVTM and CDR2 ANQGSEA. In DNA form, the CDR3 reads TGCAGCGTAAGACTAGCGAGTATTACCGGGGAGCTGTTTTTT. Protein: CSVRLASITGELFF.

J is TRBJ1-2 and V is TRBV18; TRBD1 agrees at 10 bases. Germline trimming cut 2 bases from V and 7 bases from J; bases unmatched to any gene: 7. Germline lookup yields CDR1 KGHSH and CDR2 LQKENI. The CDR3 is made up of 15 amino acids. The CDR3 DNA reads TGTGCCAGCTCACCAGCCGGGACAGGGGCTCTTGGCTACACCTTC. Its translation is CASSPAGTGALGYTF.

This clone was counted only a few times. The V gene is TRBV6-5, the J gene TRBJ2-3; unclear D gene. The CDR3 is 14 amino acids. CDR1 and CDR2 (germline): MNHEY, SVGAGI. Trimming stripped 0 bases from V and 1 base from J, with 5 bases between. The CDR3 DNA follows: TGTGCCAGCAGTTACTCGGCAGGCACAGATACGCAGTATTTT. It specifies CASSYSAGTDTQYF.

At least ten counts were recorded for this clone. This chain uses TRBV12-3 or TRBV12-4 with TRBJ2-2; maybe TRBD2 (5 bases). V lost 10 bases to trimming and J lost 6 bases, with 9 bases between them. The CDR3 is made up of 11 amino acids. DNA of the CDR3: TGTGCCAACCAGGAGGCCGGGGAGCTGTTTTTT. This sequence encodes CANQEAGELFF.

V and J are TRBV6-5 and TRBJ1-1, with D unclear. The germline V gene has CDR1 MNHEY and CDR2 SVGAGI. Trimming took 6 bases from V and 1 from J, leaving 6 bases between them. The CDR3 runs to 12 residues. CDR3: CASRQSNTEAFF. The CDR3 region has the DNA TGTGCCAGCAGACAGTCGAACACTGAAGCTTTCTTT.

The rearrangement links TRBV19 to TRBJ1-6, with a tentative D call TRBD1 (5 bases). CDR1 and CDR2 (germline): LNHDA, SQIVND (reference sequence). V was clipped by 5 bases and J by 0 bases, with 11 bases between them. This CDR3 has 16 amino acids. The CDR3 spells CASSAGIDSYNSPLHF. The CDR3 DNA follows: TGTGCCAGTAGTGCAGGGATCGACTCCTATAATTCACCCCTCCACTTT.

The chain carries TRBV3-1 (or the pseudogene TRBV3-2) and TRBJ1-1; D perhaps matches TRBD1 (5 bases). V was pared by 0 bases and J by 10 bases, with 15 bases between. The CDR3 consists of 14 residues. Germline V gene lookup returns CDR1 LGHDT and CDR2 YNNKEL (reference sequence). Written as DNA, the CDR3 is TGTGCCAGCAGCCAAGATCGGGGGGGTATTGGAGCTTTCTTT. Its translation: CASSQDRGGIGAFF.

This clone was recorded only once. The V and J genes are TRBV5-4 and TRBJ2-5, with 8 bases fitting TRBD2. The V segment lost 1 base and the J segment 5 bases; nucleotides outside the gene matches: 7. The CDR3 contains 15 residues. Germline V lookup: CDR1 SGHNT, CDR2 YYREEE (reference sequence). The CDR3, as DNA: TGTGCCAGCAGCTTGACGGGAGGGGGGGTGGAGACCCAGTACTTC. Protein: CASSLTGGGVETQYF.

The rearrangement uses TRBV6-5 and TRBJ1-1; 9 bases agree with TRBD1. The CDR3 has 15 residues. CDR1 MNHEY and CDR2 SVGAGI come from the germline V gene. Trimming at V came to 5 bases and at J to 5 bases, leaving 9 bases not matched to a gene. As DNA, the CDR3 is TGTGCCAGCAGTACTCCCACAGGGGGCCAGACTGAAGCTTTCTTT. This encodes CASSTPTGGQTEAFF.

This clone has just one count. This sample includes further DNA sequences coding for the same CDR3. The chain's CDR3 is CASSFDRGTEAFF. The CDR3 nucleotides read TGTGCCAGCAGCTTTGACAGGGGCACTGAAGCTTTCTTT. The rearrangement uses TRBV5-4 and TRBJ1-1; the match to TRBD1 covers 8 bases. This CDR3 comprises 13 residues. CDR1 is SGHNT and CDR2 is YYREEE in the germline V gene (reference sequence). Trimming cost V 2 bases and J 4 bases; bases outside gene matches: 1.

The CDR3 sequence: CASSQETGQGGNQPQHF. The CDR3 DNA follows: TGCGCCAGCAGCCAAGAGACAGGACAGGGAGGCAATCAGCCCCAGCATTTT. This sequence joins TRBV4-1 and TRBJ1-5, with 8 bases matching TRBD1. CDR3 size: 17 residues. V was clipped by 0 bases and J by 2 bases; unmatched bases: 6. CDR1 MGHRA and CDR2 YSYEKL come from the germline V gene.

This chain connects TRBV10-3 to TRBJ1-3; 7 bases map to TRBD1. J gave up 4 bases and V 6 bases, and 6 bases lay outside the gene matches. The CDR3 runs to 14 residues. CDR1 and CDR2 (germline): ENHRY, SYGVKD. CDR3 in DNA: TGTGCCATCAGGTCAACAGGGGTAGGAAACACCATATATTTT. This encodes CAIRSTGVGNTIYF.

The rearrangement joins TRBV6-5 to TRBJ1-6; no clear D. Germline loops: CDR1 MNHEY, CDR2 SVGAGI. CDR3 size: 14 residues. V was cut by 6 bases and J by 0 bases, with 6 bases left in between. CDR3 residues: CASRGSSYNSPLHF. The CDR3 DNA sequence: TGTGCCAGCAGGGGCAGCTCCTATAATTCACCCCTCCACTTT.

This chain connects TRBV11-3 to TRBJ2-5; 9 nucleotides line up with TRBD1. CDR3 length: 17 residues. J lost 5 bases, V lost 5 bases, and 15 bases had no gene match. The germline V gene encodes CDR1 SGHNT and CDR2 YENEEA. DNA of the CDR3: TGTGCCAGCAGCCAGGGTCCCGGGACAGGGTTTCGGGAGACCCAGTACTTC. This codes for CASSQGPGTGFRETQYF. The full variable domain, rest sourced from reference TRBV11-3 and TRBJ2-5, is EAGVVQSPRYKIIEKKQPVAFWCNPISGHNTLYWYLQNLGQGPELLIRYENEEAVDDSQLPKDRFSAERLKGVDSTLKIQPAELGDSAVYLCASSQGPGTGFRETQYFGPGTRLLVL.

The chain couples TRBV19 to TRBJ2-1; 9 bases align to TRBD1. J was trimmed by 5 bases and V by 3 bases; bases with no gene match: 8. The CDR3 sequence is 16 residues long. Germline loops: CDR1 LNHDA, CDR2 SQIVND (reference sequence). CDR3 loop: CASSIPRDRADNEQFF. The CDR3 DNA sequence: TGTGCCAGTAGTATCCCCCGGGACAGGGCCGACAATGAGCAGTTCTTC.

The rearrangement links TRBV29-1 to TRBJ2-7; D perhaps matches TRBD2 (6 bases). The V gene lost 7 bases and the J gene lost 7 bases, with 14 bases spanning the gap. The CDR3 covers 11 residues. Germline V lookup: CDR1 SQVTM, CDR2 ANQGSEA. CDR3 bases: TGCAGCGCCGAACGGGAGTTTGAGCAGTACTTC. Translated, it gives CSAEREFEQYF.

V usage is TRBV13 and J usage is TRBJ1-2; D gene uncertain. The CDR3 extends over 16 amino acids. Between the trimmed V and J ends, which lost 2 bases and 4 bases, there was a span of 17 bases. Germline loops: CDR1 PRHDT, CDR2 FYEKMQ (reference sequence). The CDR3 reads CASSLSRGGWTYGYTF. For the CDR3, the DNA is TGTGCCAGCAGCTTATCCCGTGGAGGGTGGACCTATGGCTACACCTTC.

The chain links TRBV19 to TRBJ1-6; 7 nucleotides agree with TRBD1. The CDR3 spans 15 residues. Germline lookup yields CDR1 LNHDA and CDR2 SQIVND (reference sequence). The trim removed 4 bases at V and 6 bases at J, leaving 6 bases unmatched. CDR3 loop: CASSKGAGGNSPLHF. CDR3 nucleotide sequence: TGTGCCAGTAGTAAAGGGGCAGGGGGTAATTCACCCCTCCACTTT.

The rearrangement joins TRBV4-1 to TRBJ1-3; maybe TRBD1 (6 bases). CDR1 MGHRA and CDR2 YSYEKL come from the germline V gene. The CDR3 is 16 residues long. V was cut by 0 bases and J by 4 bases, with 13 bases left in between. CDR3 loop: CASSQESVGAGNTIYF. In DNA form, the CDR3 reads TGCGCCAGCAGCCAAGAGAGCGTGGGGGCCGGAAACACCATATATTTT.

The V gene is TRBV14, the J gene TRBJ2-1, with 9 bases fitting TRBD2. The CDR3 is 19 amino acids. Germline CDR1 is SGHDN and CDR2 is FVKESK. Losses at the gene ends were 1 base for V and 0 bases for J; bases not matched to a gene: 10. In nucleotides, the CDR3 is TGTGCCAGCAGCCAAGGTTACCGGACTAGCGCTTACTCCTACAATGAGCAGTTCTTC. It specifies CASSQGYRTSAYSYNEQFF.

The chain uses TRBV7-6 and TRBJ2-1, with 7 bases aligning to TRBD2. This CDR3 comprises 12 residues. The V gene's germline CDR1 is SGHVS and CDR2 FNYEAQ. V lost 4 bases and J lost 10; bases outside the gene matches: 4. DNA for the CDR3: TGTGCCAGCAGCTGGACTAGGGACGAGCAGTTCTTC. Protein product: CASSWTRDEQFF.

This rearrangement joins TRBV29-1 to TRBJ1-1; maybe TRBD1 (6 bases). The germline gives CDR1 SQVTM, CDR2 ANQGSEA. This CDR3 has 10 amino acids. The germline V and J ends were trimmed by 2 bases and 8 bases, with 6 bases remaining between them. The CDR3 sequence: CSVERGEAFF. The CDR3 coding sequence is TGCAGCGTTGAAAGGGGGGAAGCTTTCTTT.

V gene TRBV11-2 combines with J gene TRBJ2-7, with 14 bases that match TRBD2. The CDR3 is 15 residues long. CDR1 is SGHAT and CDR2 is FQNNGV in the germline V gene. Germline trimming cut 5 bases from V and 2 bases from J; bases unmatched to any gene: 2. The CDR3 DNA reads TGTGCCAGCAGCAGACTAGCGGGAGGGCCCTACGAGCAGTACTTC. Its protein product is CASSRLAGGPYEQYF.